This record concerns one T cell receptor (beta chain) sequence. Trimming stripped 5 bases from V and 6 bases from J, with 5 bases between. Germline V gene lookup returns CDR1 SEHNR and CDR2 FQNEAQ (reference sequence). The CDR3 covers 11 residues. The PCR made use of 60 Vbeta and 13 Jbeta primers. Repertoires were generated with immunoSEQ multiplex PCR, while TCRdb's copy carries only in-frame clones and drops some. The table lists 150,000 to 200,000 clones, roughly four fifths of them singletons. This specimen comes from a study of cytomegalovirus exposure and HLA in healthy donors. The V gene is TRBV7-9, the J gene TRBJ2-1; D ambiguous. The specimen was PBMCs. This sequence originates from a woman in her thirties or forties in good health and CMV-seronegative. The chain's CDR3 is CASSVGNEQFF. CDR3 nucleotide sequence: TGTGCCAGCAGCGTCGGCAATGAGCAGTTCTTC.